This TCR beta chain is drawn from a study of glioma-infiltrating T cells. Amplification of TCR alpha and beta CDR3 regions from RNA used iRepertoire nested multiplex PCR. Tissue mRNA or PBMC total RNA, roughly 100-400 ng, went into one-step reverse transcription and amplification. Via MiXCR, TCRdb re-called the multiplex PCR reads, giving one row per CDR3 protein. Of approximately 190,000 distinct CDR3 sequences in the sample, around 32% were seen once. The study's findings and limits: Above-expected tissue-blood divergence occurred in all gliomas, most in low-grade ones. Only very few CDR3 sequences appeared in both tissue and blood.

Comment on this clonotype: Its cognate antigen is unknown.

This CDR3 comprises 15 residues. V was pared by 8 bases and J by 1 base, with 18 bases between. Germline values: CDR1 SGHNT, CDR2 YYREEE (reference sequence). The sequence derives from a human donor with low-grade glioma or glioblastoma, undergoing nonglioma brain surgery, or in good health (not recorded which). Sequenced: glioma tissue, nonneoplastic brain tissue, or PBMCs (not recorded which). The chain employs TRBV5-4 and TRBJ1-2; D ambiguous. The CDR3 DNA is TGTGCCAGTATCTTGTCGGTCAGCGGTAACTATGGCTACACCTTC. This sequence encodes CASILSVSGNYGYTF.